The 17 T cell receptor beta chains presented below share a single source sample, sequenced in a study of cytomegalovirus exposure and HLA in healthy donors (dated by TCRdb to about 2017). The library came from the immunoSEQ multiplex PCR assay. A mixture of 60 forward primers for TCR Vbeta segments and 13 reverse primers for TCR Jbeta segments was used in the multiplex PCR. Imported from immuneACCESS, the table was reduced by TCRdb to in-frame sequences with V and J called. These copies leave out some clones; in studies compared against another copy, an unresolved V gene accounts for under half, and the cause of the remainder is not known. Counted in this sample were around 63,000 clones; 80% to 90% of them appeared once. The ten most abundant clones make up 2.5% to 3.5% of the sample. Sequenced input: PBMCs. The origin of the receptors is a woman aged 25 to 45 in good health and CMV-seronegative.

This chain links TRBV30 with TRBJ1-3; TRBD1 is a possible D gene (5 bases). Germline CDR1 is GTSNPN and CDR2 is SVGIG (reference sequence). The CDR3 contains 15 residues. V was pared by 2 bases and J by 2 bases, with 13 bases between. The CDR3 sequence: CAWSLGGTAGNTIYF. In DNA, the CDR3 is TGTGCCTGGAGTCTCGGGGGGACCGCTGGAAACACCATATATTTT.

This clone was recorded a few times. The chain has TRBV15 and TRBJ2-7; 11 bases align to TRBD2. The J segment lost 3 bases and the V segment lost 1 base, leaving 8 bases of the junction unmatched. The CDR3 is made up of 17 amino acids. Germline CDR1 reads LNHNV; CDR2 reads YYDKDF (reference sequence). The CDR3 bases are TGTGCCACCAGCAGAGGACTAGCGGGGCCGACCCTCTACGAGCAGTACTTC. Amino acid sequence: CATSRGLAGPTLYEQYF.

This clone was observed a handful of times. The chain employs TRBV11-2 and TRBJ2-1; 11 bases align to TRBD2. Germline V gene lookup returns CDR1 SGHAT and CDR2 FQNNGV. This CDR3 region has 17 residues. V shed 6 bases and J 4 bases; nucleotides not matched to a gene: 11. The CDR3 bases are TGTGCCAGCAGAGGTGGGGCTAGCGGGGGGTCATACAATGAGCAGTTCTTC. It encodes CASRGGASGGSYNEQFF.

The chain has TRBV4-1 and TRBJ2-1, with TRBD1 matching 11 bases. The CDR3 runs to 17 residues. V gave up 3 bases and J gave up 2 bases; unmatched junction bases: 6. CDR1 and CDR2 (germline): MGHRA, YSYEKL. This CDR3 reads CASSQDRGRRPYNEQFF. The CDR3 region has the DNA TGCGCCAGCAGCCAGGACAGGGGGCGGAGGCCCTACAATGAGCAGTTCTTC.

The CDR3 region is CASSQGQAYGYTF. CDR3 nucleotides: TGTGCCAGCAGCCAGGGACAGGCTTATGGCTACACCTTC. The gene calls are TRBV13 and TRBJ1-2; 8 bases match TRBD1. The ends lost 5 bases at V and 5 bases at J; junction bases unmatched: 4. Germline loops: CDR1 PRHDT, CDR2 FYEKMQ (reference sequence). There are 13 residues in the CDR3.

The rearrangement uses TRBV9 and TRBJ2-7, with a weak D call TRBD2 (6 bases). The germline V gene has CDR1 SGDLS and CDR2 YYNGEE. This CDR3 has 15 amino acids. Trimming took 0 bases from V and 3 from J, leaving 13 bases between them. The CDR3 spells CASSVEGLGVYEQYF. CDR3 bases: TGTGCCAGCAGCGTAGAGGGACTGGGCGTCTACGAGCAGTACTTC.

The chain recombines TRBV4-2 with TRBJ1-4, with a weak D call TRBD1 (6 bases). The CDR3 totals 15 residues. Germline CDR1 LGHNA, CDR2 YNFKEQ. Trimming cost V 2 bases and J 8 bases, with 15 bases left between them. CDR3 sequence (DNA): TGTGCCAGCAGCCAAAGTGCAGGGGAGGGAGAAAAACTGTTTTTT. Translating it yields CASSQSAGEGEKLFF.

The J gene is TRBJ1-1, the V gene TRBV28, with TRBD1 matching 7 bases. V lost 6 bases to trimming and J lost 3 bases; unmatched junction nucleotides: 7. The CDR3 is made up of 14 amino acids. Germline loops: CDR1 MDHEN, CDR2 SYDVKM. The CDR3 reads CASSSLRGDTEAFF. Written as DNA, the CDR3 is TGTGCCAGCAGCTCACTCAGGGGGGACACTGAAGCTTTCTTT. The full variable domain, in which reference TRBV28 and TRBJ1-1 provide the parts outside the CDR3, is DVKVTQSSRYLVKRTGEKVFLECVQDMDHENMFWYRQDPGLGLRLIYFSYDVKMKEKGDIPEGYSVSREKKERFSLILESASTNQTSMYLCASSSLRGDTEAFFGQGTRLTVV.

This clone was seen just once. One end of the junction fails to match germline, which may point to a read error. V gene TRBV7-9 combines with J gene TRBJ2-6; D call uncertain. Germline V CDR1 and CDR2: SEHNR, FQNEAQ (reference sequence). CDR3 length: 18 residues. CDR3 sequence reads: CSSSPARQENLGANVLTF. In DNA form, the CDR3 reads TGTTCCAGCAGCCCCGCCCGACAAGAAAATTTGGGGGCCAACGTCCTGACTTTC.

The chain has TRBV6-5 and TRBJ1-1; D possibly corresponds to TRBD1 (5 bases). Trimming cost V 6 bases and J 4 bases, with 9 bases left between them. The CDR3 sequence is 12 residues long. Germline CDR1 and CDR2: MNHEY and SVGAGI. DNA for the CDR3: TGTGCCAGCAGCCCAGGGTTCACTGAAGCTTTCTTT. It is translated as CASSPGFTEAFF.

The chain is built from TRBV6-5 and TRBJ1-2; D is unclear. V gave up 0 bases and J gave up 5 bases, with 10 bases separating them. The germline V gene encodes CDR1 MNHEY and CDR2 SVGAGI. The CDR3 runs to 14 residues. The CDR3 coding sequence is TGTGCCAGCAGTTACTCGCACGGAGGGTATGGCTACACCTTC. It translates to CASSYSHGGYGYTF.

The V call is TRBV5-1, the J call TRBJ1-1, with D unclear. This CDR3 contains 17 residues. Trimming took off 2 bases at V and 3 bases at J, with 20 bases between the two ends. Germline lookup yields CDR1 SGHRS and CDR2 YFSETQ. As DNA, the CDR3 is TGCGCCAGCAGCTTCTCCTATAACGAAAGGAGACACACTGAAGCTTTCTTT. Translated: CASSFSYNERRHTEAFF.

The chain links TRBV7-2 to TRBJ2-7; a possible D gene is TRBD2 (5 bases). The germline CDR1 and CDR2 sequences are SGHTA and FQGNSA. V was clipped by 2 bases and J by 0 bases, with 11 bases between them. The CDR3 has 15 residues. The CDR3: CASSLRPGSSYEQYF. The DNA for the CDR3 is TGTGCCAGCAGCTTACGGCCGGGGAGCTCCTACGAGCAGTACTTC.

For the CDR3, the DNA is TGTGCCACCAGCAGAGTTGCCAGGGGTCCCCACGAGCAGTACTTC. Residues: CATSRVARGPHEQYF. The V and J genes are TRBV15 and TRBJ2-7, with TRBD1 as a possible D gene (6 bases). Germline V gene lookup returns CDR1 LNHNV and CDR2 YYDKDF (reference sequence). The V end lost 1 base, the J end lost 5 bases, and 15 bases lay between the germline ends. CDR3 length: 15 residues. The full variable domain, with the rest looked up from reference TRBV15 and TRBJ2-7, is DAMVIQNPRYQVTQFGKPVTLSCSQTLNHNVMYWYQQKSSQAPKLLFHYYDKDFNNEADTPDNFQSRRPNTSFCFLDIRSPGLGDTAMYLCATSRVARGPHEQYFGPGTRLTVT.

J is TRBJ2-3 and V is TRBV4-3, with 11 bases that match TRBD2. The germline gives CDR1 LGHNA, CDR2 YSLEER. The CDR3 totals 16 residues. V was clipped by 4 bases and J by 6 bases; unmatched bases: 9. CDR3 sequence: CASSRDLAGGKDTQYF. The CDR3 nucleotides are TGCGCCAGCAGCCGCGACCTAGCGGGAGGAAAGGATACGCAGTATTTT.

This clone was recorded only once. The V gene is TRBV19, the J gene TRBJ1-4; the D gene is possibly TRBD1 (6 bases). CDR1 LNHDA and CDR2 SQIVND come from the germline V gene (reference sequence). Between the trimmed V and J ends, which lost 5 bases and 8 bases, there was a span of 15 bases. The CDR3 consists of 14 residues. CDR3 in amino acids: CASSPRGLDEKLFF. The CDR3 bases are TGTGCCAGTAGTCCCAGGGGATTAGACGAAAAACTGTTTTTT.

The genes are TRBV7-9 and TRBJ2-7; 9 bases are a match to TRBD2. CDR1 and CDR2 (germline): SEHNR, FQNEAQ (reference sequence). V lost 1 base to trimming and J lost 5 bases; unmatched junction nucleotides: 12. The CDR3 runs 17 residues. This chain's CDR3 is CASSLGGGGASWNEQYF. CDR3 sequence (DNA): TGTGCCAGCAGCTTAGGGGGCGGGGGGGCTTCTTGGAACGAGCAGTACTTC.